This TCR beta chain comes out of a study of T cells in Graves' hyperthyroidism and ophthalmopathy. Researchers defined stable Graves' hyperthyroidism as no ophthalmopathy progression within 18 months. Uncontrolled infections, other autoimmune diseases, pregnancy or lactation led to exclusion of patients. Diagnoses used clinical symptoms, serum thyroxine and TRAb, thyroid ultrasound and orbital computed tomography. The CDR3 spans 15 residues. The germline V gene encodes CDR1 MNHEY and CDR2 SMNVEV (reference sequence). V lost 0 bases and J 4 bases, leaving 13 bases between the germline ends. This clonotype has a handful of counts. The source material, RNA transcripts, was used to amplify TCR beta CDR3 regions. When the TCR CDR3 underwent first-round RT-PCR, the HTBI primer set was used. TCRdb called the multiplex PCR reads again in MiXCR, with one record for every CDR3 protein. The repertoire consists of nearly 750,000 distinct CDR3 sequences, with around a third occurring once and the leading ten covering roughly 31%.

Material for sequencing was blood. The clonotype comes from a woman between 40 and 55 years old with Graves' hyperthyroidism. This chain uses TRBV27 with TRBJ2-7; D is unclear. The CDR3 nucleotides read TGTGCCAGCAGTTTATCTGGGTTTGGGTGGTACGAGCAGTACTTC. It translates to CASSLSGFGWYEQYF.